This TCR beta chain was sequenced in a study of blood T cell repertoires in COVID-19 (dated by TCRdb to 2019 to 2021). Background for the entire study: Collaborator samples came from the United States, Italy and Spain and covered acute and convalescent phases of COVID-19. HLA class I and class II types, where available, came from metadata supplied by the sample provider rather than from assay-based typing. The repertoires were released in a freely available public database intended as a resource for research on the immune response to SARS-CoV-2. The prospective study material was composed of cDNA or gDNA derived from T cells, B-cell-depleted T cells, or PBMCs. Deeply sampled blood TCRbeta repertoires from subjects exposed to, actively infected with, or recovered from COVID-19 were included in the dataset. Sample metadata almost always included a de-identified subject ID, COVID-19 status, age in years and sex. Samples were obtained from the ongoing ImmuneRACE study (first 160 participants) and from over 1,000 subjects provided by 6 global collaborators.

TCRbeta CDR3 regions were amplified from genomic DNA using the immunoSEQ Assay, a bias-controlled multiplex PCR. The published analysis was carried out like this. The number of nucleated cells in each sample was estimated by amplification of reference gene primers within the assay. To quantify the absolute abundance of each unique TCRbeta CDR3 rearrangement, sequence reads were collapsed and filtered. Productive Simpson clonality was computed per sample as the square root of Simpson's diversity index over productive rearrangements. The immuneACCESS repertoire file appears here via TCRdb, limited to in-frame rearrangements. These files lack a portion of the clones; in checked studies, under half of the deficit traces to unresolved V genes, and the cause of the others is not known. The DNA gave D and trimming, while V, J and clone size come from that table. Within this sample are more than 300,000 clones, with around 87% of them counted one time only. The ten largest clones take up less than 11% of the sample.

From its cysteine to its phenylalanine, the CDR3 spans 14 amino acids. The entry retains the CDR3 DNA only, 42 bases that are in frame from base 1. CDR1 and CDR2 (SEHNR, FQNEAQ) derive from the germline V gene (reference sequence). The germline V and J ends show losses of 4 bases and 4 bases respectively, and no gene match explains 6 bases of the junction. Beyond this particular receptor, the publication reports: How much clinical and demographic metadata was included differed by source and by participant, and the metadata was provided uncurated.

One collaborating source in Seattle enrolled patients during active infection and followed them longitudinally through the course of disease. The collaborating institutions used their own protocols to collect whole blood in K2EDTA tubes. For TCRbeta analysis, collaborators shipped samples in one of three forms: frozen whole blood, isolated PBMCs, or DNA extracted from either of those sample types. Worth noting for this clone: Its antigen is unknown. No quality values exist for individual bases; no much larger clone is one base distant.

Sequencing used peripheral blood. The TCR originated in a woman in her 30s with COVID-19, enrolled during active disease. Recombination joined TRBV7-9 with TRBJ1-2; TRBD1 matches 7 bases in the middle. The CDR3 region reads CASSSLQGLYGYTF. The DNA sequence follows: TGTGCCAGCAGCTCCTTACAGGGGCTCTATGGCTACACCTTC.